This TCR beta chain was found in a study of B cell selection in AIRE deficiency (dated by TCRdb to the late 2010s). Background for the entire study: Researchers compared the TCRbeta repertoires of sorted blood CD4+ conventional T cells and regulatory T cells from AIRE-deficient patients with the corresponding repertoires from healthy controls. The TCR-sequenced cohort comprised about five AIRE-deficient APECED patients and about five healthy control donors. What the work shows at the level of the full study, not this receptor alone: Of under 4,500 shared Treg TCRbeta sequences, 25% to 35% were shared only among healthy donors and about 9.3% only among patients, suggesting less efficient Treg selection without AIRE. TCRBV gene usage, CDR3 length and TCR diversity in Tconv and Treg cells from AIRE-deficient patients were found to be similar to those in cells from healthy donors. Only TCRbeta chains were sequenced; approximately 35% of shared healthy-donor Treg sequences also occurred in healthy Tconv, possibly because of differing TCRalpha chains. About 30.6% of the Treg TCRbeta sequences shared among healthy donors were detected in patient Tconv cells, suggesting that Treg-biased clones are diverted into the Tconv compartment. Shared Treg sequences had shorter CDR3s, reflecting a bias toward rearrangements with few non-templated nucleotide insertions.

A note on this clone: What antigen it recognizes has not been identified. No base quality information exists; no much larger clone differs at one position.

Including cysteine and phenylalanine, the CDR3 has 14 amino acids. Just CDR3 DNA is preserved here, 42 bases in frame from base 1. Deletion took 3 bases off V and 0 bases off J, with a span of 9 bases between the germline ends. The germline V gene (reference sequence) provides CDR1 LNHDA and CDR2 SQIVND. CD4+CD25hiCD127low/negative cells were sorted as the regulatory T cell population. Control samples came from healthy donors unrelated to the patients. Sorting of Tconv and Treg cells intended for TCRbeta sequencing was performed on a FACSAria flow cytometer. The sorted cells were collected in 5-ml round-bottom polystyrene tubes, and the dry cell pellets were frozen at -80 degrees C prior to sequencing. TCRbeta chain sequencing was performed with the immunoSEQ platform. Per the authors' processing: When Treg repertoires were pooled, patients gave about 5.6x10^4 distinct TCRbeta sequences, while healthy donors gave 9.56x10^4. Public Treg TCRbeta sequences were defined as those shared by two or more individuals and were then searched for in Tconv repertoires. Group differences were tested with Mann-Whitney U tests and Bonferroni-Dunn correction in GraphPad Prism 7.03. Sourced from immuneACCESS, this table was stored by TCRdb with only in-frame sequences that have V and J called. A share of the clones is absent; for the studies checked, an unresolved V gene accounts for under half, and the remainder has no known explanation. For V, J and clone size, that table is used; D and trimming come from the DNA. The sample data list roughly 24,000 clones, and about 90% of these were observed just once. Around 1.2% of the sample comes from the top ten.

The sequenced sample consisted of CD4+CD25+ Tregs sorted from PBMCs. The chain is encoded by TRBV19 joined to TRBJ2-7, with TRBD2 as a weak D call on 6 bases. This clonotype was sampled from a human donor in good health. The CDR3 amino acid sequence is: CASSIRGSSYEQYF. In nucleotides, the sequence is TGTGCCAGTAGTATTCGGGGGAGCTCCTACGAGCAGTACTTC.